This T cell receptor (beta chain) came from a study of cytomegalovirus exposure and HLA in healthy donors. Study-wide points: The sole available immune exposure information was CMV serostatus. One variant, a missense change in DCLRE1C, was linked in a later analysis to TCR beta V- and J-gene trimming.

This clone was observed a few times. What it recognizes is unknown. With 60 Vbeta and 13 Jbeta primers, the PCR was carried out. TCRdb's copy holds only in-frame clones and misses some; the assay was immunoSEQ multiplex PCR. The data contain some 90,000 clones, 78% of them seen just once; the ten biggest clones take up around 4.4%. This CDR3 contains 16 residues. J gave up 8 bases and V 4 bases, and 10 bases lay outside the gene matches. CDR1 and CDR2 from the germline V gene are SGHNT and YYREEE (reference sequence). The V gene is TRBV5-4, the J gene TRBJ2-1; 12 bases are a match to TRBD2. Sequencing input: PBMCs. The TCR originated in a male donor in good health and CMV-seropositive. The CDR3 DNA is TGTGCCAGCAGCCAACCCACTAGCGGGAGGAGGGATGAGCAGTTCTTC. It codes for CASSQPTSGRRDEQFF.